These 18 T cell receptor beta chains originate from one sample sequenced in a study of cytomegalovirus exposure and HLA in healthy donors. The PCR ran on 60 Vbeta and 13 Jbeta primers. The table came from immunoSEQ multiplex PCR; TCRdb's copy has only in-frame clones and leaves some out. Of about 37,000 clones in the sample, around 70% were seen once. Sequences were obtained from PBMCs. Receptor source: a man aged 25 to 40 in good health and CMV-seronegative.

This rearrangement joins TRBV10-3 to TRBJ2-1; a possible D gene is TRBD2 (5 bases). The CDR3 extends over 14 amino acids. Germline V CDR1 and CDR2: ENHRY, SYGVKD. Trimming pared 3 bases from V and 4 bases from J, leaving 10 bases between. The CDR3 here is CAISEGSEYNEQFF. CDR3 nucleotides: TGTGCCATCAGTGAAGGGAGCGAATACAATGAGCAGTTCTTC.

The V call is TRBV27, the J call TRBJ1-6, with D tentatively TRBD1 (6 bases). The germline gives CDR1 MNHEY, CDR2 SMNVEV (reference sequence). Trimming took off 2 bases at V and 3 bases at J, with 8 bases between the two ends. There are 15 residues in the CDR3. The CDR3 sequence is CASSLGGHYNSPLHF. Here the CDR3 DNA reads TGTGCCAGCAGTTTAGGGGGACACTATAATTCACCCCTCCACTTT.

The chain is built from TRBV6-6 and TRBJ2-5; 8 nucleotides line up with TRBD1. The J call may be wrong; the DNA end is better matched by TRBJ2-7. The CDR3 spans 14 residues. The germline V gene has CDR1 MNHNY and CDR2 SVGAGI (reference sequence). The CDR3, as DNA: TGTGCCAGCAGGGAGGACAGGGTAGGCGACGAGCAGTACTTC. It is translated as CASREDRVGDEQYF.

The chain combines TRBV27 with TRBJ2-1, with 7 positions matching TRBD2. Germline CDR1 MNHEY, CDR2 SMNVEV (reference sequence). The CDR3 is made up of 13 amino acids. Losses at the gene ends were 8 bases for V and 6 bases for J; bases not matched to a gene: 7. The CDR3 spells CASARGGGNEQFF. The CDR3 coding sequence is TGTGCCAGCGCCCGTGGGGGGGGCAATGAGCAGTTCTTC.

CDR3 sequence reads: CASSDRHGTGATNEKLFF. In nucleotides, the CDR3 is TGTGCCAGCAGTGACCGCCACGGGACAGGGGCAACTAATGAAAAACTGTTTTTT. This chain links TRBV25-1 with TRBJ1-4; 10 bases are a match to TRBD1. Germline CDR1 reads MGHDK; CDR2 reads SYGVNS. V dropped 3 bases and J dropped 0; count of bases not matched to a gene: 7. The CDR3 is 18 residues long.

CDR3 region: CASSPGDYELPTDTQYF. CDR3 nucleotide sequence: TGTGCCAGCAGCCCGGGGGACTATGAATTACCCACAGATACGCAGTATTTT. The J gene is TRBJ2-3, the V gene TRBV27; 7 bases map to TRBD2. The CDR3 length is 17 residues. With V trimmed by 6 bases and J by 2 bases, 14 bases remained unmatched. The V gene's germline CDR1 is MNHEY and CDR2 SMNVEV (reference sequence).

This clone was observed a single time. The chain links TRBV5-1 to TRBJ2-7; 7 bases agree with TRBD1. The length of the CDR3 is 17 residues. Germline V CDR1 and CDR2: SGHRS, YFSETQ. V lost 0 bases and J lost 2; bases outside the gene matches: 11. The CDR3 sequence is CASSLEPGQSRPYEQYF. CDR3 nucleotides: TGCGCCAGCAGCTTGGAACCGGGACAGAGCCGGCCCTACGAGCAGTACTTC.

This clone was seen more than once but under ten times. The V call is TRBV29-1, the J call TRBJ2-1, with 7 bases matching TRBD2. There are 17 residues in the CDR3. V lost 7 bases to trimming and J lost 2 bases; unmatched junction nucleotides: 17. Germline-derived CDR1 and CDR2 are SQVTM and ANQGSEA. The CDR3: CSAVVWALAVTYNEQFF. In nucleotides, the CDR3 is TGCAGCGCCGTAGTATGGGCCCTAGCGGTTACCTACAATGAGCAGTTCTTC.

This CDR3 is CASSELNRQETQYF. The CDR3 DNA reads TGTGCCAGCAGTGAATTAAACAGACAAGAGACCCAGTACTTC. This chain uses TRBV6-1 with TRBJ2-5, with D uncertain. CDR3 length: 14 residues. Trimming left V 2 bases short and J 2 bases short, with 9 bases between. Germline assignment: CDR1 MNHNS and CDR2 SASEGT.

The chain employs TRBV18 and TRBJ1-3; 7 positions match TRBD1. The J segment lost 0 bases and the V segment lost 3 bases, leaving 8 bases of the junction unmatched. CDR1 KGHSH and CDR2 LQKENI come from the germline V gene. This CDR3 is built from 17 residues. The CDR3 DNA follows: TGTGCCAGCTCACCGACAGGGTCCTTCTCCTCTGGAAACACCATATATTTT. Translated: CASSPTGSFSSGNTIYF.

The chain is built from TRBV7-9 and TRBJ1-2; unclear D gene. V lost 3 bases and J 4 bases, leaving 18 bases between the germline ends. Germline CDR1 SEHNR, CDR2 FQNEAQ (reference sequence). The CDR3 covers 16 residues. The CDR3 nucleotides are TGTGCCAGCAGCTTGTACGGGGTAGGGCGGATCTATGGCTACACCTTC. Translation gives CASSLYGVGRIYGYTF.

The V gene is TRBV2, the J gene TRBJ2-3; possible D gene TRBD1, 6 bases. CDR1 is SNHLY and CDR2 is FYNNEI in the germline V gene. The CDR3 totals 12 residues. V was trimmed by 8 bases and J by 5 bases, leaving 11 bases between them. The CDR3 nucleotides are TGTGCCAGCGACAGGTCGGGAGATACGCAGTATTTT. It specifies CASDRSGDTQYF.

The chain joins TRBV19 to TRBJ1-2, with 11 bases aligning to TRBD1. The CDR3 covers 15 residues. Germline loops: CDR1 LNHDA, CDR2 SQIVND (reference sequence). Unmatched junction bases numbered 6, after V lost 6 bases and J lost 3 bases. The CDR3 DNA sequence: TGTGCCAGTAGGCGGACAGGGGGCGCGGACTATGGCTACACCTTC. As protein: CASRRTGGADYGYTF.

This clone was recorded once. The CDR3 loop reads CSVEVVLAGKTNTGELFF. The CDR3 region has the DNA TGCAGCGTTGAGGTAGTACTAGCGGGGAAGACGAACACCGGGGAGCTGTTTTTT. This chain connects TRBV29-1 to TRBJ2-2, with 10 bases that match TRBD2. CDR1 and CDR2 (germline): SQVTM, ANQGSEA. V dropped 3 bases and J dropped 0; count of bases not matched to a gene: 10. This CDR3 has 18 amino acids.

The chain carries TRBV7-8 and TRBJ2-3; 12 nucleotides align to TRBD2. The V gene end was trimmed by 3 bases and the J gene end by 4 bases; junction bases not matched to a gene: 8. This CDR3 contains 17 residues. Germline values: CDR1 SGHVS, CDR2 FQNEAQ. The CDR3 protein is CASSLEASGGAADTQYF. Written as DNA, the CDR3 is TGTGCCAGCAGCTTGGAAGCTAGCGGGGGGGCGGCAGATACGCAGTATTTT.

This chain uses TRBV6-1 with TRBJ2-2; D gene unclear. V was clipped by 3 bases and J by 6 bases, with 11 bases between them. CDR1 is MNHNS, CDR2 SASEGT, per germline. The CDR3 sequence is 14 residues long. CDR3 nucleotides: TGTGCCAGCAGTGACAGTATGGAGCCCGGGGAGCTGTTTTTT. Protein: CASSDSMEPGELFF.

This chain connects TRBV10-1 to TRBJ2-1; 15 positions match TRBD2. The V gene's germline CDR1 is WNHNN and CDR2 SYGVQD (reference sequence). This CDR3 comprises 17 residues. The J segment lost 7 bases and the V segment lost 0 bases, leaving 4 bases of the junction unmatched. This CDR3 is CASSESIGTSGRNEQFF. In nucleotides, the CDR3 is TGCGCCAGCAGTGAGTCGATTGGGACTAGCGGGAGGAATGAGCAGTTCTTC.

The rearrangement links TRBV10-2 to TRBJ1-2; D remains ambiguous. V dropped 11 bases and J dropped 2 bases, with 18 bases sitting between them. This CDR3 is built from 14 residues. Germline CDR1 is WSHSY and CDR2 is SAAADI. The CDR3, as DNA: TGCGCCGTCCGGGAGGGAGTCGCCAACTATGGCTACACCTTC. It is translated as CAVREGVANYGYTF.